Detailed here is one T cell receptor beta chain. As yet, its antigen is unknown. Despite likely unrecorded immune exposures, the donors were nominally healthy at the time of sampling. Both 60 Vbeta primers and 13 Jbeta primers went into the PCR. TCRdb keeps only in-frame clones here, not all; method: immunoSEQ multiplex PCR. Here the sample spans approximately 160,000 clones, approximately 82% being singletons. Trimming took 5 bases from V and 3 from J; bases not matched to a gene: 15. In germline, CDR1 is GTSNPN, CDR2 SVGIG (reference sequence). This CDR3 contains 18 residues. These data originate in a study of cytomegalovirus exposure and HLA in healthy donors. Points from the study as a whole: V segments that were indistinguishable, TRBV6-2 and TRBV6-3 among them, were omitted from analysis. In a later analysis, the majority of CMV-associated beta chains seemingly showed HLA restriction.

Sequencing used PBMCs. The receptor comes from a male donor in good health and CMV-seronegative. This chain joins TRBV30 and TRBJ2-4, with 11 nucleotides matching TRBD1. In nucleotides, the CDR3 is TGTGCCTGGGGGGACAGGGGGGGTTTAGCGGAGATCAAAAACATTCAGTACTTC. This sequence encodes CAWGDRGGLAEIKNIQYF.